This is a list of T cell receptor beta chains from one sample in a study of cytomegalovirus exposure and HLA in healthy donors. Only in-frame clones appear in the TCRdb table, and some are missing; sequencing was by immunoSEQ multiplex PCR. The sample contains about 270,000 clones, roughly 85% of which appear only once. The source material was PBMCs. These receptors all come from a young woman in good health and CMV-seronegative. Both conserved end residues are part of each CDR3. D genes are given only for firm matches. Rows give clone size only sometimes, using once, few, many, or a class for an expanded clone.

TRBJ2-3,NA,NA,TRBV9,TGTGCCAGCAGCTCTAGTTCAGGGACAGATACGCAGTATTTT,CASSSSSGTDTQYF
TRBJ1-6,NA,NA,TRBV6-5,TGTGCCAGCGGGGACTTACTCTCCTATAATTCACCCCTCCACTTT,CASGDLLSYNSPLHF
TRBJ1-2,NA,TRBD1,TRBV23-1,TGCGCCAGCAGTCGGTTAGAGACAGGGAATCGCTACACCTTC,CASSRLETGNRYTF
TRBJ1-2,once,TRBD1,TRBV29-1,TGCAGCGTTGACCTTACCGACAGGGACTTCTATGGCTACACCTTC,CSVDLTDRDFYGYTF
TRBJ2-1,NA,NA,TRBV10-3,TGTGCCATCAGTGAAATGAACGGTGAGCAGTTCTTC,CAISEMNGEQFF
TRBJ2-3,once,NA,TRBV6-5,TGTGCCAGCAGTTACGTTGAGACAGGATTCACAGATACGCAGTATTTT,CASSYVETGFTDTQYF
TRBJ1-1,NA,TRBD1,TRBV4-1,TGCGCCAGCAGCCAATGGACAGGGTTCGGAGACACTGAAGCTTTCTTT,CASSQWTGFGDTEAFF
TRBJ2-1,NA,NA,TRBV5-1,TGCGCCAGCAGCTTGGCCATCCCTACGGGGAATGAGCAGTTCTTC,CASSLAIPTGNEQFF
TRBJ2-7,NA,TRBD1,TRBV11-3,TGTGCCAGCAGCTTAGTCGCCGGGACAGCGGTTTACGAGCAGTACTTC,CASSLVAGTAVYEQYF
TRBJ2-1,NA,TRBD2,TRBV10-3,TGTGCCATCAGTGCCCGACTAGCGGGATACCGCCACAATGAGCAGTTCTTC,CAISARLAGYRHNEQFF
TRBJ2-7,NA,NA,TRBV7-6,TGTGCCAGCAGCTTAGGGACAGCCTACGAGCAGTACTTC,CASSLGTAYEQYF
TRBJ1-2,NA,NA,TRBV4-1,TGCGCCAGCAGCCAAGAACCCCACAGAAGTGGTGGCTACACCTTC,CASSQEPHRSGGYTF